The present entry profiles one T cell receptor beta chain with its context. Its antigen remains unidentified. The CDR3 loop spans 15 amino acids. V lost 3 bases, J lost 1 base, and 12 bases lay in between. CDR1 WNHNN and CDR2 SYGVQD come from the germline V gene (reference sequence). These data come from a study of cytomegalovirus exposure and HLA in healthy donors. Notes on the study in general: Both high specificity and high sensitivity reportedly marked the classifier's diagnosis of cytomegalovirus status. In a later analysis, at a false discovery rate of 0.05, over 15,000 TCR beta sequences matched HLA alleles. Later analysis demonstrated an association between a missense DCLRE1C variant and TCR beta V- and J-gene trimming. A later analysis showed TCR association rates differing by HLA locus, peaking at DRB1 and lowest at HLA-C.

60 Vbeta and 13 Jbeta primers were used in PCR. Using immunoSEQ multiplex PCR, the repertoire was profiled, and TCRdb retains in-frame clones only, with some absent. The table includes some 89,000 clones, approximately 81% detected once. The origin of this receptor is a woman between 40 and 55 years old in good health and CMV-seropositive. The genes are TRBV10-1 and TRBJ1-1, with D perhaps TRBD1 (6 bases). The sequenced material came from PBMCs. The CDR3 loop is CASSETAGANTEAFF. For the CDR3, the DNA is TGCGCCAGCAGTGAAACGGCAGGGGCGAACACTGAAGCTTTCTTT.